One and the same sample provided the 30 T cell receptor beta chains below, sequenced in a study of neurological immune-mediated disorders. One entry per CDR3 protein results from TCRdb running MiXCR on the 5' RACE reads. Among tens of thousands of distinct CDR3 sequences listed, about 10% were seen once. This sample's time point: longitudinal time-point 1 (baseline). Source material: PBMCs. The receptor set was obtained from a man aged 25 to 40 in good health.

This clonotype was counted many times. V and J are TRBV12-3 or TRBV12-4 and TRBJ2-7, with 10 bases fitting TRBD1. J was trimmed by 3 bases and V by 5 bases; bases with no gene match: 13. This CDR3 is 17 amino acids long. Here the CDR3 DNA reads TGTGCCAGCAGTGAGACAGGGGGCATTTTCAACAACTACGAGCAGTACTTC. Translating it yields CASSETGGIFNNYEQYF.

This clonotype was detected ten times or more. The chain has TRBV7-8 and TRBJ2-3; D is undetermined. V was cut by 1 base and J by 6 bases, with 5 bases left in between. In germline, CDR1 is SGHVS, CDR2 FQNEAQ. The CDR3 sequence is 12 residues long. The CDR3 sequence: CASSLVRDTQYF. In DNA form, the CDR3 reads TGTGCCAGCAGCTTAGTAAGGGATACGCAGTATTTT.

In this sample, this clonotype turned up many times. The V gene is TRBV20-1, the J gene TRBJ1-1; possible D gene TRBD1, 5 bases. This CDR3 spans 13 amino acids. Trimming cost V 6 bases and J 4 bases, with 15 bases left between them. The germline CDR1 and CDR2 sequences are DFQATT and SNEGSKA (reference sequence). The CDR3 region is CSAVRGGGTEAFF. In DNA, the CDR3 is TGCAGTGCCGTGAGGGGTGGAGGCACTGAAGCTTTCTTT.

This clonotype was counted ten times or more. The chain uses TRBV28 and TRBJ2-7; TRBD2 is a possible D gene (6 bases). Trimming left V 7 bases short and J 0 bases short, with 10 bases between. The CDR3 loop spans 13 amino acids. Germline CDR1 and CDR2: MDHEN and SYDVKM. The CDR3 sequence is CASTRTNSYEQYF. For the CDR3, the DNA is TGTGCCAGCACCCGGACTAACTCCTACGAGCAGTACTTC. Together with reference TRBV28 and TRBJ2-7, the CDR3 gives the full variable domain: DVKVTQSSRYLVKRTGEKVFLECVQDMDHENMFWYRQDPGLGLRLIYFSYDVKMKEKGDIPEGYSVSREKKERFSLILESASTNQTSMYLCASTRTNSYEQYFGPGTRLTVT.

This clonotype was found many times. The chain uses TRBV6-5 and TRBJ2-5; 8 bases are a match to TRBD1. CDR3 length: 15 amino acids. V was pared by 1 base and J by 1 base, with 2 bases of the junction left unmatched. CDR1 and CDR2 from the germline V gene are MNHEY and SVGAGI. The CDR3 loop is CASSYFGTGQETQYF. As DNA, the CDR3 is TGTGCCAGCAGTTACTTCGGGACAGGCCAAGAGACCCAGTACTTC.

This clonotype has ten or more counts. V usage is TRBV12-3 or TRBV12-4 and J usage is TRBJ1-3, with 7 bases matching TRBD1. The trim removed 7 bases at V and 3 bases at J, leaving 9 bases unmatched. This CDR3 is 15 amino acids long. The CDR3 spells CASNSLGQYGNTIYF. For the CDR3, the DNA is TGTGCCAGCAACTCCTTGGGACAGTATGGAAACACCATATATTTT.

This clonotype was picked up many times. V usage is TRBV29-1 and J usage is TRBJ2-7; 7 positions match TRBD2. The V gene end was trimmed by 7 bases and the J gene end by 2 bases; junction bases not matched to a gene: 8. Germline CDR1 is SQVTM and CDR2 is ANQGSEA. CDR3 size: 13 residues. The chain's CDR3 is CSAQLADTYEQYF. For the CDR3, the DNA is TGCAGCGCGCAGCTAGCGGATACCTACGAGCAGTACTTC.

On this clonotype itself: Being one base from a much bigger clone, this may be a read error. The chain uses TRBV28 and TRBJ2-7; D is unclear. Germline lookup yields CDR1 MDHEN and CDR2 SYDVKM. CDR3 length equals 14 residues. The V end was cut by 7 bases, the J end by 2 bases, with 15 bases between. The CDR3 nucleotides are TGTGCCAGCACCCTCTCGGCAGTAACCTACGAGCAGTACTTC. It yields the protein CASTLSAVTYEQYF.

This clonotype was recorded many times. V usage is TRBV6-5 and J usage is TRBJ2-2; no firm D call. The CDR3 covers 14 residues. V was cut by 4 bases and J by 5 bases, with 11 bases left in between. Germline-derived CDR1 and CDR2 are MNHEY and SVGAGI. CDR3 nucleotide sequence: TGTGCCAGCAGTTCCCCGGGTTATACCGGGGAGCTGTTTTTT. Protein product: CASSSPGYTGELFF.

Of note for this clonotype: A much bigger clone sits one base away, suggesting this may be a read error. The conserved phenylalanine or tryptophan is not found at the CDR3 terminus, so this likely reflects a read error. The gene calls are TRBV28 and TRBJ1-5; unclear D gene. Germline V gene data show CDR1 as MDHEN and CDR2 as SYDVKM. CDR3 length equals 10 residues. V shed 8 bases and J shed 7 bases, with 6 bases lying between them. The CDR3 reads CASGYQPQHL. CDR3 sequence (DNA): TGTGCCAGCGGGTACCAGCCCCAGCATTTA.

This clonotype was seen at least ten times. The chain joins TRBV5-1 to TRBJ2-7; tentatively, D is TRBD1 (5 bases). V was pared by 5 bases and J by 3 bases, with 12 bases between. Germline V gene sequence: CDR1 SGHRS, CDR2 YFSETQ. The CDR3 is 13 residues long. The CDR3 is CASRLDSSYEQYF. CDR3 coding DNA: TGCGCCAGCAGACTTGACAGTAGCTACGAGCAGTACTTC.

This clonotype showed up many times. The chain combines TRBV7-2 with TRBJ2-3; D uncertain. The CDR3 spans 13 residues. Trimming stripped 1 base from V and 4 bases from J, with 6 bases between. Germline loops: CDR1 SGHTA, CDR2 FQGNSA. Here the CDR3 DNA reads TGTGCCAGCAGCTTAGTTGGGTCAGATACGCAGTATTTT. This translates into CASSLVGSDTQYF. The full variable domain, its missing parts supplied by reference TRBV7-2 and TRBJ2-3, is GAGVSQSPSNKVTEKGKDVELRCDPISGHTALYWYRQSLGQGLEFLIYFQGNSAPDKSGLPSDRFSAERTGGSVSTLTIQRTQQEDSAVYLCASSLVGSDTQYFGPGTRLTVL.

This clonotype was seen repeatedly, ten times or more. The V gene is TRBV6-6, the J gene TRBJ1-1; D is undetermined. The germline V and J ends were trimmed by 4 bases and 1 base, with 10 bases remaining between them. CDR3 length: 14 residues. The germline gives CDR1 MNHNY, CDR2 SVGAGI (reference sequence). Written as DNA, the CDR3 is TGTGCCAGCAGTTCCTTTAGTACGAACACTGAAGCTTTCTTT. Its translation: CASSSFSTNTEAFF.

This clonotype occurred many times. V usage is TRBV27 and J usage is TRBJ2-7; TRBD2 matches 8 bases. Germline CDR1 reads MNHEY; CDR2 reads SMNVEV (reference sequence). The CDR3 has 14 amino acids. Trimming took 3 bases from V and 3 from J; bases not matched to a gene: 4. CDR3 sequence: CASSLVAGRYEQYF. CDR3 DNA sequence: TGTGCCAGCAGTTTGGTAGCGGGACGCTACGAGCAGTACTTC.

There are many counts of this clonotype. The CDR3 nucleotides read TGCGCCAGCAGTGTCTTCGGCAGGGCGGATCAGCCCCAGCATTTT. Amino acids: CASSVFGRADQPQHF. The V gene is TRBV10-2, the J gene TRBJ1-5; D may be TRBD1 (5 bases). The CDR3 contains 15 residues. The germline gives CDR1 WSHSY, CDR2 SAAADI. V was cut by 4 bases and J by 5 bases, with 15 bases left in between.

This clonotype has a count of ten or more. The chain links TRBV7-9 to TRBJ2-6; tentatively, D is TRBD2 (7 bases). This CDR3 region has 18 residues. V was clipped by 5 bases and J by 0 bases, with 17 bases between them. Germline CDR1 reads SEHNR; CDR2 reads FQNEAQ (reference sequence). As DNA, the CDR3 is TGTGCCAGCAGCGGGAGGGCCGGACAGAGCTCTGGGGCCAACGTCCTGACTTTC. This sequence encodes CASSGRAGQSSGANVLTF.

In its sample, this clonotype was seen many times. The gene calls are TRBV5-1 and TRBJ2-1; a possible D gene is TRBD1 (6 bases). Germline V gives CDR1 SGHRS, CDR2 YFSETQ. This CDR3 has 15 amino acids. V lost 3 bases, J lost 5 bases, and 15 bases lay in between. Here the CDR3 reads CASSSQGSWDNEQFF. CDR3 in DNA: TGCGCCAGCAGCTCCCAGGGGTCTTGGGACAATGAGCAGTTCTTC.

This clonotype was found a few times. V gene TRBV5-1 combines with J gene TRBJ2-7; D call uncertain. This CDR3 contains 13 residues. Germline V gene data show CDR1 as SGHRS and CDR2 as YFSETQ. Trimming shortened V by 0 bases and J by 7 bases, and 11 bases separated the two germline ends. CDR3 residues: CASSLERGQEQYF. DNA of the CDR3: TGCGCCAGCAGCTTGGAACGTGGCCAGGAGCAGTACTTC.

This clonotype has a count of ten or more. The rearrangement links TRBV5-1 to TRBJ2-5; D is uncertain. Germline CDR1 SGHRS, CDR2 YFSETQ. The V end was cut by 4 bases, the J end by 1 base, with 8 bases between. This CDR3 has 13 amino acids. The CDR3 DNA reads TGCGCCAGCAGCCGTACTATCCAAGAGACCCAGTACTTC. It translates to CASSRTIQETQYF.

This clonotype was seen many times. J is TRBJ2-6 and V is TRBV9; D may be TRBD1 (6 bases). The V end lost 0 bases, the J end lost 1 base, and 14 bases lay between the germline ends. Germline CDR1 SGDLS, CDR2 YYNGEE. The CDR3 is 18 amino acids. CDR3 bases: TGTGCCAGCAGCGTAGAAACAGGGAAGGTGTCTGGGGCCAACGTCCTGACTTTC. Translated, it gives CASSVETGKVSGANVLTF.

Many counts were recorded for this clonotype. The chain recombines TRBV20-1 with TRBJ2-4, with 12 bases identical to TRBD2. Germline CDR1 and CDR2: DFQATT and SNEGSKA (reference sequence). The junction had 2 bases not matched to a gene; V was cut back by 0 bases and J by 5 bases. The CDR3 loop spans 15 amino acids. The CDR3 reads CSARDASGRENIQYF. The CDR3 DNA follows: TGCAGTGCTAGAGATGCTAGCGGGAGGGAAAACATTCAGTACTTC.

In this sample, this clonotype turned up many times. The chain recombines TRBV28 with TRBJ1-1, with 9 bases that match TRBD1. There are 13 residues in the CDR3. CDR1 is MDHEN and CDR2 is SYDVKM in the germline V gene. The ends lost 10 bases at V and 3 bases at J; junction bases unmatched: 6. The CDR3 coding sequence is TGTGCCACTTCGACAGGGGGAGACACTGAAGCTTTCTTT. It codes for CATSTGGDTEAFF. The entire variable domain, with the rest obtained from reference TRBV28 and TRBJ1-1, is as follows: DVKVTQSSRYLVKRTGEKVFLECVQDMDHENMFWYRQDPGLGLRLIYFSYDVKMKEKGDIPEGYSVSREKKERFSLILESASTNQTSMYLCATSTGGDTEAFFGQGTRLTVV.

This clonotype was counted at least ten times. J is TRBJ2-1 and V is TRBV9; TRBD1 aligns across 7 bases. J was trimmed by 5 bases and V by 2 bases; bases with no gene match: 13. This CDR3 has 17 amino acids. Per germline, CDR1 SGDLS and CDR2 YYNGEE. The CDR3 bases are TGTGCCAGCAGCGTTCTCCCCGGACAGGCCTCGGACAATGAGCAGTTCTTC. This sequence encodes CASSVLPGQASDNEQFF.

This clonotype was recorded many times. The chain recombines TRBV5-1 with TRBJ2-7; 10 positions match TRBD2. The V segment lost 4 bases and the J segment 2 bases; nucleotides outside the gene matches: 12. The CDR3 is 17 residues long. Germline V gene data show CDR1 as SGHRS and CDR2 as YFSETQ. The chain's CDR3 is CASSPIETSGPTYEQYF. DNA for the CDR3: TGCGCCAGCAGCCCGATCGAGACTAGCGGGCCTACCTACGAGCAGTACTTC.

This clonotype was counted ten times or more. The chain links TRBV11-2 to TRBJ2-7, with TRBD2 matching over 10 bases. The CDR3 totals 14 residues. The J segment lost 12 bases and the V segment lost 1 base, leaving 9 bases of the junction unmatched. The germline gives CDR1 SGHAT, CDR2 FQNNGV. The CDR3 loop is CASSLVRLAGVTYF. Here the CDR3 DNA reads TGTGCCAGCAGCTTAGTGCGTCTAGCGGGAGTCACGTACTTC.

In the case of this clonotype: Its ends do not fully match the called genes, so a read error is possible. The chain's CDR3 is CASSVDGMDTKYF. The CDR3 bases are TGTGCCAGCAGCGTAGACGGCATGGATACGAAGTATTTT. The chain has TRBV9 and TRBJ2-3; D ambiguous. Germline V gene sequence: CDR1 SGDLS, CDR2 YYNGEE. This CDR3 has 13 amino acids.

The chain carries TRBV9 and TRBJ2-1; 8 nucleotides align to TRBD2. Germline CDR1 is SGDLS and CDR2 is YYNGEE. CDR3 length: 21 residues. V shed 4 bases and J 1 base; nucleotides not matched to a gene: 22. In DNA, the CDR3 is TGTGCCAGCAGCACATTACCTGGGTGGCTAGCGGGCATGTCTTCCTACAATGAGCAGTTCTTC. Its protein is CASSTLPGWLAGMSSYNEQFF.

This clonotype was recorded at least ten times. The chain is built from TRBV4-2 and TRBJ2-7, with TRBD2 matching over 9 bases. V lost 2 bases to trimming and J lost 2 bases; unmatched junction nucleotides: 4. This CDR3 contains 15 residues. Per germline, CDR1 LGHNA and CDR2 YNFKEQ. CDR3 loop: CASSQLAGSAYEQYF. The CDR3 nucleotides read TGTGCCAGCAGCCAACTAGCGGGATCGGCCTACGAGCAGTACTTC.

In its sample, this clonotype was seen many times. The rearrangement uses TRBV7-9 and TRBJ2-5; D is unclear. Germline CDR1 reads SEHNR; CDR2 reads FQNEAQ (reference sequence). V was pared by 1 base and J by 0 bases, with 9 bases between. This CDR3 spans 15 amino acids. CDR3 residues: CASSLVPEYQETQYF. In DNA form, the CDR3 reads TGTGCCAGCAGCTTAGTCCCGGAGTACCAAGAGACCCAGTACTTC.

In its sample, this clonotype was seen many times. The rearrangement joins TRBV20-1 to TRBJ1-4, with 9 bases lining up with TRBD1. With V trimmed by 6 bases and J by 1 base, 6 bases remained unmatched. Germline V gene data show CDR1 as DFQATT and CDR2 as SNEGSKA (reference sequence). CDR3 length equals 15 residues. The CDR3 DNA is TGCAGTGCAAACAGGGGGCATTTAACTAATGAAAAACTGTTTTTT. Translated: CSANRGHLTNEKLFF.